This TCR beta chain was captured by sequencing in a study of vaccination and CD4 T cells after COVID-19. In the study overall: Each enrolled participant received a two-dose regimen of either BNT162b2 or mRNA-1273 vaccine.

Losses at the gene ends were 8 bases for V and 6 bases for J; bases not matched to a gene: 6. This CDR3 spans 11 amino acids. Germline-derived CDR1 and CDR2 are DFQATT and SNEGSKA (reference sequence). Indicated treatment: roughly 11-day PBMC culture with coronavirus spike peptide pools or control peptides (ViraFEST assay). CD4+ T cells that had been cultured provided DNA sequenced with the Oncomine TCR Beta short-read assay. TCRdb re-analysed the PCR reads in MiXCR, keeping a single row per CDR3 protein. The table shows fewer than 25,000 distinct CDR3 sequences, with around 50% occurring only once. A few counts support this clonotype. Its antigen is as yet unknown.

Sequenced sample: CD4+ T cells from blood, cultured in vitro. The V gene is TRBV20-1, the J gene TRBJ1-2, with 7 bases lining up with TRBD1. The TCR comes from a human donor who had recovered from COVID-19. For the CDR3, the DNA is TGCAGTTCCCAGGGGGAGCATGGCTACACCTTC. As protein: CSSQGEHGYTF.